Listed below are T cell receptor beta chains from one sample, sequenced in a study of beta chain features in type 1 diabetes. Here immunoSEQ multiplex PCR was the method, and the copy in TCRdb shows in-frame clones only, minus some. The sample consists of hundreds of thousands of clones, roughly 11% of them appearing once. The specimen sequenced was naive CD4+ T cells from blood. The receptors shown here come from a woman aged 25 to 45 in good health. CDR3s include the opening cysteine and the closing phenylalanine or tryptophan. D genes are given only for firm matches. Size tells how often a clone was seen (once, few, many) or the class of an expanded clone, and some rows leave it out.

>NA|TRBV4-3|NA|TRBJ1-1
CASSQVYPNTEAFF
TGCGCCAGCAGCCAAGTTTATCCGAACACTGAAGCTTTCTTT
>NA|TRBV9|NA|TRBJ2-7
CASSVGPSAHEQYF
TGTGCCAGCAGCGTAGGACCTAGCGCCCACGAGCAGTACTTC
>few|TRBV18|NA|TRBJ2-1
CASSPFDSKKGDEQFF
TGTGCCAGCTCACCCTTTGACTCAAAAAAAGGCGATGAGCAGTTCTTC
>few|TRBV29-1|NA|TRBJ2-7
CSVRAQGSKPYEQYF
TGCAGCGTCCGCGCACAGGGCAGTAAGCCCTACGAGCAGTACTTC
>NA|TRBV7-2|NA|TRBJ2-7
CASSEQGGNYEQYF
TGTGCCAGCAGCGAACAGGGGGGGAACTACGAGCAGTACTTC
>few|TRBV6-1|NA|TRBJ2-3
CASSEGGGTDTQYF
TGTGCCAGCAGTGAAGGAGGAGGCACAGATACGCAGTATTTT
>few|TRBV2|TRBD1|TRBJ2-7
CASSPEQGTYEQYF
TGTGCCAGCAGTCCTGAACAGGGGACGTACGAGCAGTACTTC
>few|TRBV6-6|NA|TRBJ2-7
CASSSLVQTYEQYF
TGTGCCAGCAGTTCGCTAGTCCAAACCTACGAGCAGTACTTC
>many|TRBV4-3|NA|TRBJ2-1
CASSQDVTRSGEQFF
TGCGCCAGCAGCCAAGATGTGACTCGTTCGGGTGAGCAGTTCTTC
>NA|TRBV29-1|NA|TRBJ1-1
CSVEAGAQYTEAFF
TGCAGCGTTGAGGCAGGGGCGCAGTACACTGAAGCTTTCTTT
>NA|TRBV7-7|NA|TRBJ2-1
CASSPLGGTAYNEQFF
TGTGCTAGCAGCCCACTTGGCGGGACCGCCTACAATGAGCAGTTCTTC
>few|TRBV4-3|NA|TRBJ2-3
CASSQEPSSTDTQYF
TGCGCCAGCAGCCAAGAGCCTAGCAGCACAGATACGCAGTATTTT
>NA|TRBV19|NA|TRBJ2-6
CASSTLRSGANVLTF
TGTGCCAGTAGTACGCTACGTTCTGGGGCCAACGTCCTGACTTTC
>few|TRBV28|TRBD1|TRBJ2-7
CASSEPGTGDYEQYF
TGTGCCAGCAGTGAGCCCGGGACAGGGGATTACGAGCAGTACTTC
>NA|TRBV4-2|TRBD2|TRBJ2-1
CASSQEGTSGYNEQFF
TGTGCCAGCAGCCAAGAAGGGACTAGCGGTTACAATGAGCAGTTCTTC
>few|TRBV6-1|TRBD1|TRBJ2-1
CASSGTGVPPYNEQFF
TGTGCCAGCAGTGGGACAGGGGTCCCACCCTACAATGAGCAGTTCTTC
>NA|TRBV18|NA|TRBJ2-2
CASSPRGFDTGELFF
TGTGCCAGCTCACCGAGAGGGTTCGACACCGGGGAGCTGTTTTTT
>NA|TRBV27|TRBD2|TRBJ2-1
CASRRLAGMNNEQFF
TGTGCCAGCAGAAGACTAGCGGGGATGAACAATGAGCAGTTCTTC
>few|TRBV5-1|NA|TRBJ2-7
CASSLGRTALLDEQYF
TGCGCCAGCAGCTTGGGTAGGACAGCCCTCCTAGACGAGCAGTACTTC
>NA|TRBV18|TRBD1|TRBJ2-3
CASSPRQGDTDTQYF
TGTGCCAGCTCACCACGACAGGGGGACACAGATACGCAGTATTTT
>few|TRBV2|NA|TRBJ1-1
CASSEGRNTEAFF
TGTGCCAGCAGTGAGGGGCGGAACACTGAAGCTTTCTTT
>few|TRBV28|NA|TRBJ1-2
CASSLIPDYGYTF
TGTGCCAGCAGTTTAATCCCAGACTATGGCTACACCTTC
>few|TRBV30|TRBD1|TRBJ2-7
CAWSVTGDKQYF
TGTGCCTGGAGTGTTACAGGGGATAAGCAGTACTTC
>once|TRBV7-9|NA|TRBJ1-2
CASSLTGPGGYGYTF
TGTGCCAGCAGCTTAACAGGGCCAGGCGGCTATGGCTACACCTTC
>few|TRBV28|TRBD2|TRBJ2-1
CASRITSGGFYNEQFF
TGTGCCAGCAGGATAACTAGCGGGGGGTTCTACAATGAGCAGTTCTTC
>few|TRBV29-1|NA|TRBJ1-4
CSVEDRSGDEKLFF
TGCAGCGTTGAAGACAGGTCAGGGGATGAAAAACTGTTTTTT
>NA|TRBV7-2|NA|TRBJ2-1
CASSRGLHNEQFF
TGTGCCAGCAGCAGAGGACTTCACAATGAGCAGTTCTTC
>NA|TRBV2|NA|TRBJ1-2
CASSGEGTYGYTF
TGTGCCAGCAGTGGGGAGGGAACCTATGGCTACACCTTC
>NA|TRBV29-1|TRBD1|TRBJ2-7
CSVVGDRPYEQYF
TGCAGCGTTGTAGGGGACAGACCCTACGAGCAGTACTTC
>NA|TRBV18|TRBD1|TRBJ2-1
CASSPGQGVYNEQFF
TGTGCCAGCTCACCGGGACAGGGAGTCTACAATGAGCAGTTCTTC
>few|TRBV7-2|TRBD2|TRBJ2-7
CASSLRLAGGYEQYF
TGTGCCAGCAGCTTAAGACTAGCGGGGGGGTACGAGCAGTACTTC
>once|TRBV30|NA|TRBJ2-2
CAWKARTGDTGELFF
TGTGCCTGGAAGGCGCGGACTGGAGACACCGGGGAGCTGTTTTTT
>few|TRBV6-6|NA|TRBJ1-4
CASSLQGYEKLFF
TGTGCCAGCAGTTTACAGGGCTATGAAAAACTGTTTTTT
>few|TRBV18|TRBD1|TRBJ1-1
CASSHQRDREAGTEAFF
TGTGCCAGCTCCCACCAAAGGGACAGGGAGGCAGGCACTGAAGCTTTCTTT
>few|TRBV19|TRBD1|TRBJ2-1
CASSTGTGRRNEQFF
TGTGCCAGTAGTACAGGGACAGGGAGGCGCAATGAGCAGTTCTTC
>NA|TRBV7-2|NA|TRBJ2-7
CASSLSREPSYEQYF
TGTGCCAGCAGCTTGAGCCGGGAACCCTCCTACGAGCAGTACTTC
>few|TRBV28|NA|TRBJ2-7
CASRSTLRDTTYEQYF
TGTGCCAGCAGGTCAACCCTCCGGGACACCACCTACGAGCAGTACTTC
>many|TRBV4-3|TRBD1|TRBJ2-5
CASSQGMAGTGEETQYF
TGCGCCAGCAGCCAAGGGATGGCAGGGACAGGGGAAGAGACCCAGTACTTC
>NA|TRBV27|TRBD2|TRBJ2-1
CASSTRLAGGINNEQFF
TGTGCCAGCAGTACGAGACTAGCGGGAGGTATCAACAATGAGCAGTTCTTC
>few|TRBV7-2|TRBD2|TRBJ2-3
CASRPGLGTDTQYF
TGTGCCAGCAGGCCCGGACTAGGCACAGATACGCAGTATTTT
>NA|TRBV7-2|TRBD2|TRBJ2-7
CASSLAGGSSYEQYF
TGTGCCAGCAGTCTAGCGGGAGGAAGCTCCTACGAGCAGTACTTC
>few|TRBV7-2|NA|TRBJ2-2
CASRRGGDTGELFF
TGTGCCAGCCGGAGGGGCGGGGACACCGGGGAGCTGTTTTTT
>NA|TRBV28|TRBD2|TRBJ2-5
CASNWGGTPRETQYF
TGTGCCAGCAACTGGGGGGGGACCCCACGTGAGACCCAGTACTTC
>few|TRBV9|TRBD1|TRBJ2-5
CASSDGPPGGYETQYF
TGTGCCAGCAGCGATGGCCCCCCAGGGGGCTATGAGACCCAGTACTTC
>few|TRBV7-2|NA|TRBJ2-5
CASSLRGVEETQYF
TGTGCCAGCAGCTTACGCGGGGTGGAGGAGACCCAGTACTTC
>NA|TRBV28|NA|TRBJ2-5
CASSSSRTQETQYF
TGTGCCAGCAGTTCCTCGCGGACTCAAGAGACCCAGTACTTC
>few|TRBV9|TRBD1|TRBJ2-5
CASSVGPRDSVGTQYF
TGTGCCAGCAGCGTAGGCCCCCGGGACAGTGTTGGGACCCAGTACTTC
>NA|TRBV28|NA|TRBJ1-2
CASSLVGEFYGYTF
TGTGCCAGCAGTTTAGTCGGAGAATTCTATGGCTACACCTTC
>NA|TRBV6-5|NA|TRBJ2-1
CASSPDRSSYNEQFF
TGTGCCAGCAGCCCCGACAGGAGCTCCTACAATGAGCAGTTCTTC
>NA|TRBV7-2|TRBD1|TRBJ2-3
CASSLTGQGTDTQYF
TGTGCCAGCAGCTTAACTGGACAGGGCACAGATACGCAGTATTTT
>NA|TRBV4-2|TRBD2|TRBJ2-7
CASSLEVLAGGSYEQYF
TGTGCCAGCAGCCTCGAGGTCTTAGCGGGAGGTTCCTACGAGCAGTACTTC
>NA|TRBV5-6|NA|TRBJ2-7
CASSLDALTGGGYEQYF
TGTGCCAGCAGCTTAGATGCTCTTACGGGGGGCGGCTACGAGCAGTACTTC
>few|TRBV28|TRBD2|TRBJ2-1
CASSSGGQAQGQFF
TGTGCCAGCAGTTCGGGGGGTCAGGCTCAGGGGCAGTTCTTC